A selection of T cell receptor beta chains follows, all from one sample in a study of CD8 T cells in ankylosing spondylitis. Using its own MiXCR run on the 5' RACE reads, TCRdb lists one record per CDR3 protein. The table has just under 550,000 distinct CDR3 sequences, approximately 12% seen once. The sequenced sample was blood, either unsorted or a sorted T cell fraction (not recorded which). Every receptor here comes from a male donor with ankylosing spondylitis. Each CDR3 is given with its conserved first and last residue. D genes are given only for firm matches. Clone size appears in some rows only: once, few, many, or a class for an expanded clone.

V: TRBV12-3/TRBV12-4; D: NA; size: many; J: TRBJ1-5; DNA: TGTGCCAGCAACCACGACGGTGCGGTGGGGCCCCAGCATTTT; CDR3: CASNHDGAVGPQHF
V: TRBV11-3; D: TRBD2; size: NA; J: TRBJ2-3; DNA: TGTGCCAGCAGCGAGAGGACTAGCGGGAGGTTCACAGATACGCAGTATTTT; CDR3: CASSERTSGRFTDTQYF
V: TRBV7-2; D: NA; size: few; J: TRBJ2-3; DNA: TGTGCCAGCAGCTTTGAAGGGAGCCCTAGCACAGATACGCAGTATTTT; CDR3: CASSFEGSPSTDTQYF
V: TRBV29-1; D: TRBD1; size: few; J: TRBJ2-3; DNA: TGCAGCGTTCCTCGGACAGGGATTGCAGATACGCAGTATTTT; CDR3: CSVPRTGIADTQYF
V: TRBV11-2; D: TRBD1; size: NA; J: TRBJ2-5; DNA: TGTGCCAGCAGAACGACAGGGGGCGGGGAGACCCAGTACTTC; CDR3: CASRTTGGGETQYF
V: TRBV20-1; D: NA; size: few; J: TRBJ2-1; DNA: TGCAGTGCGGACACACTCAATGAGCAGTTCTTC; CDR3: CSADTLNEQFF
V: TRBV12-3/TRBV12-4; D: NA; size: NA; J: TRBJ2-7; DNA: TGTGCCAGCGGCACTTGGAGGGGGCGCACGTACGAGCAGTACTTC; CDR3: CASGTWRGRTYEQYF
V: TRBV5-1; D: NA; size: few; J: TRBJ2-1; DNA: TGCGCCAGCAGCTCCTCAACCCGGGACTCTTCTTCAAGGAATGAGCAGTTCTTC; CDR3: CASSSSTRDSSSRNEQFF
V: TRBV11-2; D: TRBD2; size: NA; J: TRBJ2-1; DNA: TGTGCCAGCAGCTCCTCAGCGGGAAGCACCTACAATGAGCAGTTCTTC; CDR3: CASSSSAGSTYNEQFF
V: TRBV3-1; D: NA; size: NA; J: TRBJ2-7; DNA: TGTGCCAGCAGCCATTCAGGACGGAGCTCCTACGAGCAGTACTTC; CDR3: CASSHSGRSSYEQYF
V: TRBV6-1; D: NA; size: few; J: TRBJ1-4; DNA: TGTGCCAGCAGTCTTTGGACGGGAACAACTAATGAAAAACTGTTTTTT; CDR3: CASSLWTGTTNEKLFF
V: TRBV25-1; D: NA; size: NA; J: TRBJ1-2; DNA: TGTGCCAGCACCCGCACGGGGGTTCAGTCTGGCTACACCTTC; CDR3: CASTRTGVQSGYTF
V: TRBV27; D: NA; size: NA; J: TRBJ2-7; DNA: TGTGCCAGCAGCGAAGGATTTTCCTACGAGCAGTACTTC; CDR3: CASSEGFSYEQYF
V: TRBV20-1; D: NA; size: once; J: TRBJ1-1; DNA: TGCAGTGGTAGCCAGGGTCCGGGCTTTGAAGCTTTCTTT; CDR3: CSGSQGPGFEAFF
V: TRBV7-9; D: NA; size: many; J: TRBJ2-7; DNA: TGTGCCAGCAGCTTATTAGGGGACTCGGAGTACTTC; CDR3: CASSLLGDSEYF
V: TRBV20-1; D: TRBD1; size: NA; J: TRBJ2-3; DNA: TGCAGTGCGGTAGACAGGGGGCGAACAGATACGCAGTATTTT; CDR3: CSAVDRGRTDTQYF
V: TRBV24-1; D: NA; size: few; J: TRBJ2-1; DNA: TGTGCCACCAGTGAGCCGACAGGATATGAGCAGTTCTTC; CDR3: CATSEPTGYEQFF
V: TRBV11-2; D: TRBD2; size: few; J: TRBJ2-1; DNA: TGTGCCAGCAGCGTTCCTCCTGGCGGGGGTTACTACAATGAGCAGTTCTTC; CDR3: CASSVPPGGGYYNEQFF
V: TRBV20-1; D: NA; size: NA; J: TRBJ2-3; DNA: TGCAGTGCTAGATTCCCACCAGATACGCAGTATTTT; CDR3: CSARFPPDTQYF
V: TRBV7-9; D: TRBD1; size: NA; J: TRBJ1-4; DNA: TGTGCCAGCAGCTTAGGGGACAGTCCGAGGGAACTGTTTTTT; CDR3: CASSLGDSPRELFF
V: TRBV28; D: NA; size: NA; J: TRBJ1-1; DNA: TGTGCCAGAAGTACGGACTCGAACACTGAAGCTTTCTTT; CDR3: CARSTDSNTEAFF
V: TRBV20-1; D: TRBD1; size: NA; J: TRBJ1-5; DNA: TGCAGTGCTGAGTCCGGGACAGGGGGCAATCAGCCCCAGCATTTT; CDR3: CSAESGTGGNQPQHF
V: TRBV29-1; D: NA; size: NA; J: TRBJ2-5; DNA: TGCAGCGTTGACACAAATCAAGAGACCCAGTACTTC; CDR3: CSVDTNQETQYF
V: TRBV11-2; D: NA; size: NA; J: TRBJ2-5; DNA: TGTGCCAGCAACCCCCGGCCCCTTATGGAGACCCAGTACTTC; CDR3: CASNPRPLMETQYF